This T cell receptor beta chain appears in the sequencing data of a study of tumor-infiltrating T cells and Merkel cell polyomavirus (dated by TCRdb to about 2017). General notes on the study: In Merkel cell carcinoma patients, the study investigated CD8+ T cells specific for the Merkel cell polyomavirus KLL epitope. Patients came in at different disease stages and had a median follow-up of approximately 3 years, ranging from about 1.1 to 6.0 years. Across the study, one tumor sample was obtained as a frozen nodal tumor digest and one as a flash-frozen core biopsy of a metastasis. Patients received varied, non-standardized therapies including chemotherapy, radiation and immunotherapies. In around 14 samples, KLL-tetramer-sorted cells taken from blood or tumor-infiltrating lymphocytes underwent TRB sequencing, as did 11 to 12 matched whole-tumor samples. The majority of whole-tumor samples consisted of approximately 27-micron curls cut from formalin-fixed, paraffin-embedded tissue blocks.

All patients' tumors stained robustly positive for Merkel cell polyomavirus Large T antigen by immunohistochemistry. The study included twelve Merkel cell carcinoma patients whose blood and/or cultured TIL contained robust KLL-tetramer+ populations exceeding 0.04% of CD8+ T cells. Every patient was Caucasian, and patient ages ranged from roughly 50 to 80 years, with a median of roughly 62 years. This clone showed up just once. The clone's antigen remains unknown. It has no much larger one-base neighbor in the sample; base qualities were not kept. Receptor amplification or capture employed the immunoSEQ multiplex PCR assay. Genomic DNA extraction, TRB sequencing and normalization were carried out by Adaptive Biotechnologies (Seattle, WA). The authors processed their data as follows. Clonality was computed as one minus Shannon entropy of productive TRB sequences normalized by log2 of unique productive sequences. KLL-specific clonotypes in tumors were identified by matching TCRbeta CDR3 amino acid sequences with those from each patient's tetramer-sorted sample. TCRdb retrieved this table from immuneACCESS and kept in-frame rearrangements only. Not all clones are present; in checked studies, unresolved V genes account for under half, and no reason is known for the remainder. D and trimming were read from the DNA, whereas the V and J calls and clone size are those reported in that table. This sample holds about 3,000 clones; 84% were observed only once. Approximately 9% of the sample is held by the ten biggest clonotypes.

CDR1 and CDR2, looked up from the germline V gene, are SGHVS and FQNEAQ. V is pared back by 3 bases and J by 2 bases, with 13 bases lying between the germline termini. From its cysteine to its phenylalanine, the CDR3 spans 15 amino acids. CDR3 DNA is the only sequence kept; it has 45 bases, read in frame from the first base. Results the study describes overall, beyond this receptor: Because only a single viral epitope was studied, T cells directed against other Merkel cell polyomavirus epitopes were not captured. More unique KLL-specific clonotypes in tumors (roughly 5-108 vs 0-3) was associated with a significant MCC-specific survival advantage (P = 0.0051). The small sample size of the study (n of about 13 patients) is recognized as a limitation. KLL-specific TRB repertoires proved diverse and largely private: among over 300 unique sequences, only one clonotype was public, and a couple of patients shared that clonotype. Significantly improved MCC-specific survival was associated with a higher fraction of KLL-specific T cells within tumors (about 1.8-20% versus about 0-0.14%).

Rearrangement joined TRBV7-8 to TRBJ2-5; a tentative D match to TRBD1 spans 6 bases. Sequencing input: tumor tissue. The receptor was isolated from a man aged 50-60 years with Merkel cell carcinoma. Here is the DNA: TGTGCCAGCAGCTTTCAAGAGGGACAACAAGAGACCCAGTACTTC. This sequence encodes CASSFQEGQQETQYF.